What follows are 15 T cell receptor beta chains derived from one specimen sequenced in a study of neoadjuvant anti-PD-1 for oral cavity cancer. Time point defined: after neoadjuvant nivolumab, at surgical resection. Data came from immunoSEQ multiplex PCR; TCRdb stores just in-frame clones and leaves some out. Counted here are tens of thousands of clones, about 30% occurring once; the ten biggest clones make up roughly 17%. The input for sequencing was tumor tissue, taken after nivolumab (anti-PD-1) treatment. The source is a person aged 35 to 85 with oral cavity squamous cell carcinoma.

This rearrangement joins TRBV9 to TRBJ1-2; D gene ambiguous. CDR1 is SGDLS, CDR2 YYNGEE, per germline. The CDR3 length is 13 residues. Trimming stripped 0 bases from V and 7 bases from J, with 10 bases between. CDR3 bases: TGTGCCAGCAGCGTAGACGGGAGCTCTGGCTACACCTTC. Translated: CASSVDGSSGYTF.

This rearrangement joins TRBV7-2 to TRBJ1-2; no clear D. The CDR3 runs to 15 residues. V was pared by 1 base and J by 8 bases, with 17 bases between. Germline V gene data show CDR1 as SGHTA and CDR2 as FQGNSA. CDR3 protein: CASSLVGGTRLGYTF. As DNA, the CDR3 is TGTGCCAGCAGCTTAGTTGGAGGCACGCGTCTGGGCTACACCTTC.

In this sample, this clone is medium-sized. The genes are TRBV21-1 and TRBJ2-7; TRBD2 is the table's D call, not checked against the DNA. TRBV21-1 is reported as a pseudogene. This CDR3 spans 9 amino acids. Here the CDR3 DNA reads TGTGCCAGCACGGGGGAGCAGTACTTC. Residues: CASTGEQYF.

This clone was seen many times. The rearrangement uses TRBV9 and TRBJ1-2; D possibly corresponds to TRBD1 (6 bases). This CDR3 is 18 amino acids long. Trimming took off 4 bases at V and 7 bases at J, with 29 bases between the two ends. Germline V gives CDR1 SGDLS, CDR2 YYNGEE. CDR3 in DNA: TGTGCCAGCAGCCTGGGGGTAGGGACACCAACACTCCTCTTTGGCTACACCTTC. It translates to CASSLGVGTPTLLFGYTF.

J is TRBJ1-1 and V is TRBV5-1; 7 bases fit TRBD1. In germline, CDR1 is SGHRS, CDR2 YFSETQ. Trimming removed 2 bases from V and 3 bases from J; junction bases left unmatched: 4. This CDR3 has 14 amino acids. CDR3 DNA: TGCGCCAGCAGCTTAAAACAGGGGTACACTGAAGCTTTCTTT. Its translation is CASSLKQGYTEAFF.

This clone has ten or more counts. The V call is TRBV27, the J call TRBJ2-3; tentatively, D is TRBD1 (8 bases). CDR3 length: 15 amino acids. Looked up from germline, CDR1 is MNHEY and CDR2 is SMNVEV (reference sequence). Trimming removed 0 bases at V and 14 bases at J, with 21 bases between. The CDR3 here is CASSLSMGGSRGPYF. The CDR3 DNA follows: TGTGCCAGCAGTTTATCGATGGGAGGGAGCAGGGGGCCGTATTTT.

This sequence joins TRBV6-5 and TRBJ1-2, with 8 bases aligning to TRBD1. After removal of 4 bases from V and 6 bases from J, the junction contained 4 bases not matched to a gene. The CDR3 totals 13 residues. In germline, CDR1 is MNHEY, CDR2 SVGAGI. The CDR3 coding sequence is TGTGCCAGCAGTTTACAGGGGGGCAATGGCTACACCTTC. Translated: CASSLQGGNGYTF.

The rearrangement joins TRBV5-1 to TRBJ2-6, with no clear D. The ends were cut back, 6 bases at V and 1 base at J, with 11 bases in the middle. Germline CDR1 and CDR2: SGHRS and YFSETQ. This CDR3 region has 15 residues. CDR3 DNA sequence: TGCGCCAGCACCCTTGAGGAATCTGGGGCCAACGTCCTGACTTTC. This gives the protein CASTLEESGANVLTF. Full variable domain (rest looked up from reference TRBV5-1 and TRBJ2-6): KAGVTQTPRYLIKTRGQQVTLSCSPISGHRSVSWYQQTPGQGLQFLFEYFSETQRNKGNFPGRFSGRQFSNSRSEMNVSTLELGDSALYLCASTLEESGANVLTFGAGSRLTVL.

By frequency in the sample, this clone is medium-sized. The rearrangement uses TRBV2 and TRBJ1-5, with a possible D match to TRBD1 (6 bases). V was shortened by 2 bases and J by 4 bases, with 9 bases between the two germline ends. This CDR3 region has 14 residues. The germline gives CDR1 SNHLY, CDR2 FYNNEI. CDR3 DNA sequence: TGTGCCAGCAGTGAATTCCAGGGGAATCAGCCCCAGCATTTT. This encodes CASSEFQGNQPQHF.

The V call is TRBV5-4, the J call TRBJ1-2; perhaps TRBD1 as D (6 bases). V lost 4 bases to trimming and J lost 1 base, with 17 bases between them. CDR1 is SGHNT and CDR2 is YYREEE in the germline V gene (reference sequence). The CDR3 runs to 16 residues. DNA for the CDR3: TGTGCCAGCAGCAGAGGGGAGGGACACAATAACTATGGCTACACCTTC. Translating gives CASSRGEGHNNYGYTF.

This clone occurred a few times. The chain couples TRBV30 to TRBJ2-3; no definite D call. The CDR3 spans 13 residues. The V gene's germline CDR1 is GTSNPN and CDR2 SVGIG (reference sequence). V was cut by 1 base and J by 6 bases, with 11 bases left in between. The CDR3 DNA reads as TGTGCCTGGAGTGGGCAGGCCCCCGATACGCAGTATTTT. Its protein product is CAWSGQAPDTQYF.

This clone was counted a few times. The V call is TRBV6-6, the J call TRBJ1-1, with 7 positions matching TRBD1. The V segment lost 6 bases and the J segment 1 base; nucleotides outside the gene matches: 2. The CDR3 length is 13 residues. Germline V lookup: CDR1 MNHNY, CDR2 SVGAGI (reference sequence). DNA of the CDR3: TGTGCCAGCAGCGACAGGGAGAACACTGAAGCTTTCTTT. It codes for CASSDRENTEAFF.

This clone counts as medium-sized. The chain is built from TRBV27 and TRBJ1-1; D is perhaps TRBD1 (6 bases). Germline V CDR1 and CDR2: MNHEY, SMNVEV (reference sequence). Deletions cut 5 bases from V and 7 bases from J, with 14 bases between. CDR3 length: 13 amino acids. As DNA, the CDR3 is TGTGCCAGCAGTCTAGAGGGGGGGCTTGAAGCTTTCTTT. It codes for CASSLEGGLEAFF.

This clone was seen at least ten times. The chain recombines TRBV5-1 with TRBJ1-1, with D possibly being TRBD1 (5 bases). This CDR3 spans 14 amino acids. Germline-derived CDR1 and CDR2 are SGHRS and YFSETQ. Trimming removed 2 bases from V and 5 bases from J, with 13 bases in between. CDR3 sequence (DNA): TGCGCCAGCAGCTTTGCAGGGAATCCGACTGAAGCTTTCTTT. It codes for CASSFAGNPTEAFF.

There are a few counts of this clone. This chain connects TRBV9 to TRBJ1-2, with a possible D match to TRBD1 (5 bases). The germline V gene encodes CDR1 SGDLS and CDR2 YYNGEE. This CDR3 spans 13 amino acids. Trimming cost V 6 bases and J 3 bases, with 12 bases left between them. This CDR3 is CASTQAGHYGYTF. In DNA form, the CDR3 reads TGTGCCAGCACCCAAGCGGGACACTATGGCTACACCTTC.